The rows below give T cell receptor beta chains drawn from one sample of a study of T cell responses to AZD1222 COVID-19 vaccine. Profiling relied on immunoSEQ multiplex PCR, and the TCRdb table lists in-frame clones only, not all of them. Of more than 140,000 clones in the sample, around 88% were seen once. The source material was peripheral blood, sampled on day 0 of MenACWY control vaccination. The receptors here all came from an adult in good health. CDR3s include the opening cysteine and the closing phenylalanine or tryptophan. A D gene is named only where the DNA matches it firmly. Size values are once, few and many counts, or a class for expanded clones, and some rows have none.

cdr3_aa: CASSSLNQPQHF
cdr3_nt: TGTGCCAGCAGTTCCCTCAATCAGCCCCAGCATTTT
cdr3_length: 12
d_call: -
clone_size: -
j_call: TRBJ1-5
v_call: TRBV27

cdr3_aa: CASSLGSRGVSNEQFF
cdr3_nt: TGCGCCAGCAGCTTGGGTTCTCGCGGAGTTAGCAATGAGCAGTTCTTC
cdr3_length: 16
d_call: -
clone_size: -
j_call: TRBJ2-1
v_call: TRBV5-1

cdr3_aa: CASSGDQETQYF
cdr3_nt: TGCGCCAGCAGCGGAGACCAAGAGACCCAGTACTTC
cdr3_length: 12
d_call: -
clone_size: -
j_call: TRBJ2-5
v_call: TRBV5-1

cdr3_aa: CASSQAGSSTDTQYF
cdr3_nt: TGTGCCAGCAGCCAGGCCGGGAGCAGCACAGATACGCAGTATTTT
cdr3_length: 15
d_call: -
clone_size: -
j_call: TRBJ2-3
v_call: TRBV7-9

cdr3_aa: CAWSPGTTDTQYF
cdr3_nt: TGTGCCTGGAGTCCTGGGACCACAGATACGCAGTATTTT
cdr3_length: 13
d_call: -
clone_size: -
j_call: TRBJ2-3
v_call: TRBV30

cdr3_aa: CAWSGYGRGYEQYF
cdr3_nt: TGTGCCTGGAGTGGTTACGGACGGGGATACGAGCAGTACTTC
cdr3_length: 14
d_call: -
clone_size: -
j_call: TRBJ2-7
v_call: TRBV30

cdr3_aa: CASSHFSVRVDGYTF
cdr3_nt: TGCGCCAGCAGCCATTTTTCCGTCAGGGTAGATGGCTACACCTTC
cdr3_length: 15
d_call: -
clone_size: -
j_call: TRBJ1-2
v_call: TRBV4-3

cdr3_aa: CASSGGGSGNTIYF
cdr3_nt: TGTGCCAGCAGTGGGGGGGGCTCTGGAAACACCATATATTTT
cdr3_length: 14
d_call: -
clone_size: -
j_call: TRBJ1-3
v_call: TRBV6-6

cdr3_aa: CASSLRAGGVEQYF
cdr3_nt: TGTGCCAGCAGCTTAAGAGCGGGGGGGGTCGAGCAGTACTTC
cdr3_length: 14
d_call: TRBD2
clone_size: -
j_call: TRBJ2-7
v_call: TRBV7-2

cdr3_aa: CASSPRRTGELFF
cdr3_nt: TGTGCCAGCTCACCACGTCGCACCGGGGAGCTGTTTTTT
cdr3_length: 13
d_call: -
clone_size: -
j_call: TRBJ2-2
v_call: TRBV18

cdr3_aa: CASSRDLSSGNTIYF
cdr3_nt: TGTGCCAGTAGTCGAGACTTGAGCTCTGGAAACACCATATATTTT
cdr3_length: 15
d_call: -
clone_size: -
j_call: TRBJ1-3
v_call: TRBV19

cdr3_aa: CASSLKGNRGEETQYF
cdr3_nt: TGTGCCAGCAGCTTAAAAGGGAATCGTGGGGAGGAGACCCAGTACTTC
cdr3_length: 16
d_call: -
clone_size: -
j_call: TRBJ2-5
v_call: TRBV7-2

cdr3_aa: CAWSALQGYEQYF
cdr3_nt: TGTGCCTGGAGTGCCCTGCAGGGATACGAGCAGTACTTC
cdr3_length: 13
d_call: -
clone_size: -
j_call: TRBJ2-7
v_call: TRBV30

cdr3_aa: CSASGAVSLADTQYF
cdr3_nt: TGCAGTGCTAGTGGAGCGGTCTCGCTCGCAGATACGCAGTATTTT
cdr3_length: 15
d_call: -
clone_size: few
j_call: TRBJ2-3
v_call: TRBV20-1

cdr3_aa: CASSLVAGTGELFF
cdr3_nt: TGTGCCAGCAGCTTAGTCGCAGGGACCGGGGAGCTGTTTTTT
cdr3_length: 14
d_call: -
clone_size: -
j_call: TRBJ2-2
v_call: TRBV7-9

cdr3_aa: CASSLSQREQYF
cdr3_nt: TGTGCCAGCAGCTTATCTCAGAGGGAGCAGTACTTC
cdr3_length: 12
d_call: -
clone_size: once
j_call: TRBJ2-7
v_call: TRBV7-9

cdr3_aa: CASSQDAGADQPQHF
cdr3_nt: TGTGCCAGCAGCCAAGATGCGGGGGCGGATCAGCCCCAGCATTTT
cdr3_length: 15
d_call: -
clone_size: -
j_call: TRBJ1-5
v_call: TRBV3-1/TRBV3-2

cdr3_aa: CASSEAIRGNEQFF
cdr3_nt: TGTGCCAGCAGTGAAGCTATCAGGGGCAATGAGCAGTTCTTC
cdr3_length: 14
d_call: -
clone_size: -
j_call: TRBJ2-1
v_call: TRBV2

cdr3_aa: CASSLAGGQVYNEQFF
cdr3_nt: TGTGCCAGCAGCTTAGCGGGGGGACAGGTCTACAATGAGCAGTTCTTC
cdr3_length: 16
d_call: -
clone_size: -
j_call: TRBJ2-1
v_call: TRBV11-3

cdr3_aa: CASSDRGGNSPLHF
cdr3_nt: TGTGCCAGCAGCGACAGGGGAGGTAATTCACCCCTCCACTTT
cdr3_length: 14
d_call: TRBD1
clone_size: -
j_call: TRBJ1-6
v_call: TRBV9

cdr3_aa: CASSQGPAPAGGYTF
cdr3_nt: TGCGCCAGCAGCCAAGGCCCGGCCCCCGCCGGGGGCTACACCTTC
cdr3_length: 15
d_call: -
clone_size: -
j_call: TRBJ1-2
v_call: TRBV4-3

cdr3_aa: CASGLEGDQPQHF
cdr3_nt: TGTGCTAGTGGTTTGGAGGGGGATCAGCCCCAGCATTTT
cdr3_length: 13
d_call: -
clone_size: -
j_call: TRBJ1-5
v_call: TRBV12-5

cdr3_aa: CASSLGINEQFF
cdr3_nt: TGTGCCAGCAGCCTGGGGATAAATGAGCAGTTCTTC
cdr3_length: 12
d_call: -
clone_size: -
j_call: TRBJ2-1
v_call: TRBV11-3

cdr3_aa: CATKGGVNQPQHF
cdr3_nt: TGTGCCACCAAAGGAGGGGTCAATCAGCCCCAGCATTTT
cdr3_length: 13
d_call: -
clone_size: -
j_call: TRBJ1-5
v_call: TRBV28

cdr3_aa: CASSPPGRTSYGYTF
cdr3_nt: TGTGCCAGCAGTCCCCCTGGGCGGACATCCTATGGCTACACCTTC
cdr3_length: 15
d_call: -
clone_size: -
j_call: TRBJ1-2
v_call: TRBV28